This T cell receptor beta chain is from a study of shared clonotypes between healthy human individuals. Sequencing used immunoSEQ multiplex PCR; TCRdb keeps in-frame clones, though not all of them. The data contain millions of clones, more than 90% of them seen just once; the ten biggest clones take up 0.11% to 0.15%. Per the germline V gene, CDR1 is MNHEY and CDR2 is SVGAGI. V dropped 6 bases and J dropped 1 base, with 12 bases sitting between them. CDR3 length: 14 residues. The sample comprised naive CD4+ T cells sorted from blood. Subset here: CD45RA+ positively selected. This receptor was obtained from a man younger than 35 in good health. The chain has TRBV6-5 and TRBJ1-1; D unresolved. The CDR3 region has the DNA TGTGCCAGCAGCAGCTTCGGAGAGAACACTGAAGCTTTCTTT. It translates to CASSSFGENTEAFF.